This T cell receptor (beta chain) was retrieved from a study of a mutant IDH1 vaccine in newly diagnosed glioma. On the study more broadly: The earlier regimen, radiotherapy, temozolomide, or both, was most often both.

Concerning this clone itself: Its target is unknown.

Time point in this sample: week 47, end of study. Vaccination comprised doses that each held 300 ug of mutant IDH1 20-mer peptide, plus topical imiquimod. Using immunoSEQ multiplex PCR, the repertoire was profiled, and TCRdb retains in-frame clones only, with some absent. In the table there are tens of thousands of clones, 83% of which are singletons. The V and J ends lost 7 bases and 3 bases respectively, with 7 bases between them. Germline values: CDR1 MDHEN, CDR2 SYDVKM. The CDR3 totals 12 residues. This TCR was sampled from a woman in her forties or fifties with glioma. The sample in question was PBMCs, obtained from a glioma patient whose treatment included an IDH1 peptide vaccine. The chain has TRBV28 and TRBJ1-5; D possibly corresponds to TRBD1 (5 bases). The chain's CDR3 is CASKGTNQPQHF. The CDR3 DNA follows: TGTGCCAGCAAGGGGACCAATCAGCCCCAGCATTTT.